This entry concerns a single TCR beta chain. This specimen comes from a study of sequential checkpoint blockade in melanoma. The table came from immunoSEQ multiplex PCR; TCRdb's copy has only in-frame clones and leaves some out. In the table there are some 12,000 clones, about four fifths of which are singletons. Treatment described: randomized to nivolumab then ipilimumab (arm A) or the reverse (arm B). Germline V lookup: CDR1 MDHEN, CDR2 SYDVKM. The CDR3 is 14 amino acids. Trimming shortened V by 8 bases and J by 3 bases, and 16 bases separated the two germline ends. V usage is TRBV28 and J usage is TRBJ1-1, with D hard to call. The specimen comprised CD8+ T cells sorted from blood (inferred from file names), sampled from a patient given nivolumab and ipilimumab in sequence. This clonotype was sampled from a human donor with melanoma. CDR3 protein: CASFETGTYTEAFF. CDR3 DNA sequence: TGTGCCAGCTTCGAGACGGGAACTTACACTGAAGCTTTCTTT.